This record concerns one T cell receptor beta chain sequence. The repertoire was sequenced with immunoSEQ multiplex PCR; TCRdb's copy has only in-frame clones and lacks some. The table includes over 150,000 clones, roughly 83% detected once. The data derive from a study of blood T cell repertoires in COVID-19. V lost 2 bases to trimming and J lost 2 bases, with 13 bases between them. Germline V gives CDR1 SGHAT, CDR2 FQDESV (reference sequence). The CDR3 extends over 16 amino acids. The sequence was obtained from a man aged 18-30 years with active or convalescent COVID-19. This chain uses TRBV11-1 with TRBJ2-1; D ambiguous. The sample was peripheral blood. CDR3 nucleotides: TGTGCCAGCAGCTTACTGAACAGCCCCACCTACAATGAGCAGTTCTTC. Protein: CASSLLNSPTYNEQFF.